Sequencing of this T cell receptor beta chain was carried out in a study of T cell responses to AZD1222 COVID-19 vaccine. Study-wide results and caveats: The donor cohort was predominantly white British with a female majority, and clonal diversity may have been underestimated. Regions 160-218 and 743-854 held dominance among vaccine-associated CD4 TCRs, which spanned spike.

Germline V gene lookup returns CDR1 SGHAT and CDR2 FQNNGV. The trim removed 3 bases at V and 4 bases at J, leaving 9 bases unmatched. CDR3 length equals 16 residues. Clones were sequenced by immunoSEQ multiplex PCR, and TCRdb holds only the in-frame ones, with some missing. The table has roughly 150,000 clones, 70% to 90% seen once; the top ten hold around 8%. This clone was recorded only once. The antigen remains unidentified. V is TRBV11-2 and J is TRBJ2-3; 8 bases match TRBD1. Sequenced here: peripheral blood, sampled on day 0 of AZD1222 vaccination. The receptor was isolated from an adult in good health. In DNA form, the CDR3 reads TGTGCCAGCAGCTTGAGTGGACAGGGTCTTGCAGATACGCAGTATTTT. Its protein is CASSLSGQGLADTQYF.